This entry concerns a single T cell receptor beta chain. Its antigen is unknown. Deletions cut 9 bases from V and 1 base from J, with 13 bases between. This CDR3 spans 14 amino acids. Germline V gene data show CDR1 as MNHEY and CDR2 as SVGAGI. The data derive from a study of Graves' ophthalmopathy and Graves' hyperthyroidism. Study background: Peripheral blood collection took place at initial diagnosis, before any treatment. Regarding the study as a whole: With a specificity of just under 75% and a sensitivity of 70.59%, the model predicted ophthalmopathy progression.

RNA served as the template for amplifying TCR beta CDR3 regions. First-round RT-PCR relied on HTBI primers, and a second-round multiplex PCR came next. TCRdb reanalysed the multiplex PCR reads using MiXCR and keeps one entry per CDR3 protein. The data show around 660,000 distinct CDR3 sequences, roughly 41% seen once. Sample: peripheral blood. This sequence joins TRBV6-5 and TRBJ1-5, with unresolved D. This receptor was taken from an adult man with Graves' ophthalmopathy. The CDR3 protein is CASSAWESNQPQHF. CDR3 sequence (DNA): TGTGCCAGTTCTGCATGGGAAAGCAATCAGCCCCAGCATTTT.